This T cell receptor beta chain comes out of a study of blood T cell repertoires in COVID-19. Whole-study context: The samples span acute and convalescent COVID-19 from the United States, Italy and Spain. T cells, B-cell-depleted T cells, or PBMCs provided the cDNA or gDNA that served as material.

Germline values: CDR1 GTSNPN, CDR2 SVGIG (reference sequence). The CDR3 consists of 15 residues. V was cut by 5 bases and J by 6 bases, with 21 bases left in between. Original methodology: Reference gene primer amplification gave estimated nucleated cell counts. Profiling relied on immunoSEQ multiplex PCR, and the TCRdb table lists in-frame clones only, not all of them. V and J calls and clone size are those listed in that table; D and trimming were worked out from the DNA. The sample contains more than 400,000 clones, roughly 85% of which appear only once. Source material: peripheral blood. This chain joins TRBV30 and TRBJ2-3; D is perhaps TRBD1 (6 bases). The sequence was collected from a human donor in a cohort sampled during active COVID-19. The CDR3 spells CAWSLGTSEDDTQYF. The CDR3 DNA follows: TGTGCCTGGTCCCTTGGGACATCGGAAGACGATACGCAGTATTTT. Full variable domain (outside the CDR3, taken from reference TRBV30 and TRBJ2-3): SQTIHQWPATLVQPVGSPLSLECTVEGTSNPNLYWYRQAAGRGLQLLFYSVGIGQISSEVPQNLSASRPQDRQFILSSKKLLLSDSGFYLCAWSLGTSEDDTQYFGPGTRLTVL.